These T cell receptor beta chains were read from a single sample in a study of a mutant IDH1 vaccine in newly diagnosed glioma. Produced via immunoSEQ multiplex PCR; TCRdb's table is partial and in-frame only. Counted here are tens of thousands of clones, about 88% occurring once; the ten biggest clones make up roughly 2%. Their target antigens are unknown. This material consisted of PBMCs, taken from a glioma patient whose treatment included an IDH1 peptide vaccine. Receptor source: a man aged 30-40 years with glioma. Each CDR3 is given with its conserved first and last residue. D genes are given only for firm matches.

>15|TRBJ2-5|-|TRBV9
CASSVEGLAGETQYF
TGTGCCAGCAGCGTTGAGGGCCTTGCGGGGGAGACCCAGTACTTC
>13|TRBJ1-6|TRBD1|TRBV30
CAWTRTGESPLHF
TGTGCCTGGACAAGGACAGGGGAATCACCCCTCCACTTT
>14|TRBJ2-1|-|TRBV19
CASSLNRDSNEQFF
TGTGCCAGTAGTCTAAACCGGGACTCCAATGAGCAGTTCTTC
>18|TRBJ1-2|TRBD1|TRBV7-2
CASSLQGQPKRLLYGYTF
TGTGCCAGCAGCTTACAGGGACAGCCAAAAAGGCTCCTATATGGCTACACCTTC
>16|TRBJ2-7|TRBD1|TRBV6-4
CASSGRTGGDPYEQYF
TGTGCCAGCAGTGGCCGGACAGGGGGCGACCCCTACGAGCAGTACTTC
>13|TRBJ1-5|-|TRBV10-2
CATRRSPSLPQHF
TGCGCAACCCGCCGCTCCCCCTCGTTACCCCAGCATTTT
>15|TRBJ2-3|TRBD2|TRBV5-1
CASSSGPRGSDTQYF
TGCGCCAGCAGTAGCGGGCCACGGGGTTCAGATACGCAGTATTTT
>11|TRBJ2-7|-|TRBV11-2
CASSYNHEQYF
TGTGCCAGCAGCTACAACCACGAGCAGTACTTC
>15|TRBJ2-1|-|TRBV6-5
CASSQEGGSYNEQFF
TGTGCCAGCAGCCAAGAGGGGGGTTCCTACAATGAGCAGTTCTTC
>19|TRBJ1-3|-|TRBV5-1
CASSPLHLQGGLSGNTIYF
TGCGCCAGCAGCCCGCTTCATCTACAGGGCGGACTCTCTGGAAACACCATATATTTT